This T cell receptor beta chain was sequenced during a study of cytomegalovirus exposure and HLA in healthy donors. Whole-study findings and limits: Sequencing had likely introduced a cluster of highly shared sequence variants as an artifact. Overall, approximately 150 TCR beta chains were annotated as cytomegalovirus-associated.

PCR used 60 Vbeta primers and 13 Jbeta primers. The protocol was immunoSEQ multiplex PCR, while the TCRdb copy is restricted to in-frame clones and leaves out a portion. The table has more than 90,000 clones, about 80% seen once. A note on this clone: Its antigen is not identified.

The sample was PBMCs. The TCR was taken from a man aged 40-49 years in good health and CMV-seronegative.

The CDR3 DNA follows: TGTGCCAGCAGCTTAGGGACAGGGGGTAGTCAGCCCCAGCATTTT. It specifies CASSLGTGGSQPQHF. V is TRBV7-8 and J is TRBJ1-5; 10 bases line up with TRBD1. CDR1 and CDR2 from the germline V gene are SGHVS and FQNEAQ. The CDR3 runs 15 residues. V was clipped by 1 base and J by 6 bases; unmatched bases: 3.